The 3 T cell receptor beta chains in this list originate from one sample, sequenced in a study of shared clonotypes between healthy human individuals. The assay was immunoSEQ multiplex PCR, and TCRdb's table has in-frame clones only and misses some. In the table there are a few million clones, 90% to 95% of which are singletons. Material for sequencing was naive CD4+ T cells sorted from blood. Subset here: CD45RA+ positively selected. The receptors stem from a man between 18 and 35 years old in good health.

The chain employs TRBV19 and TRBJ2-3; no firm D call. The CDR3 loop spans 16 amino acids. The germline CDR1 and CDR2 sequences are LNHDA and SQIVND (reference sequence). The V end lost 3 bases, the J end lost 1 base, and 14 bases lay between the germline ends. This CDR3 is CASSMWVTSGTDTQYF. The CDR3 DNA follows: TGTGCCAGTAGTATGTGGGTCACCTCTGGCACAGATACGCAGTATTTT.

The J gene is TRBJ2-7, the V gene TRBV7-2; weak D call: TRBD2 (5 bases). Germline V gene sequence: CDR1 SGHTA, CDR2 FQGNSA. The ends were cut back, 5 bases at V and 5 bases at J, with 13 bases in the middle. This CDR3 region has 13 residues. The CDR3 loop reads CASSTDSPHEQYF. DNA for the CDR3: TGTGCCAGCAGCACGGACTCCCCACACGAGCAGTACTTC.

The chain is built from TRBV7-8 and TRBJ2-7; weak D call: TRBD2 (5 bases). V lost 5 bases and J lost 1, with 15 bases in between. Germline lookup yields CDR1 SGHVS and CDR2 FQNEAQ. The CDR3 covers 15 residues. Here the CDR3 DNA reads TGTGCCAGCAGCCCCTGGACTTCCTCATCCTACGAGCAGTACTTC. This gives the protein CASSPWTSSSYEQYF.